One sample yielded the 27 T cell receptor beta chains listed below, sequenced in a study of shared clonotypes between healthy human individuals. TCRdb's copy holds only in-frame clones and misses some; the assay was immunoSEQ multiplex PCR. The sample has fewer than 1.4 million clones, approximately 80% seen once. The sample consisted of memory CD4+ T cells from PBMCs. This sample's subset: CD45RA-negative fraction. These receptor sequences come from a man between 18 and 35 years old in good health. Some clones in this sample may be carry-over from other donors' samples.

To note about this clone: A much larger clone is a single base away; this may be a read error. The sample holds other DNA sequences that translate to the same CDR3. The chain carries TRBV28 and TRBJ1-5; D is ambiguous. This CDR3 has 13 residues. V lost 6 bases to trimming and J lost 0 bases, with 6 bases between them. CDR1 is MDHEN, CDR2 SYDVKM, per germline. This CDR3 is CASSRDSNQPQHF. CDR3 in DNA: TGTGCCAGCAGCCGGGATAGCAATCAGCCCCAGCATTTT.

This chain joins TRBV5-1 and TRBJ2-1; 10 bases line up with TRBD2. The CDR3 is made up of 16 amino acids. CDR1 is SGHRS, CDR2 YFSETQ, per germline. With V trimmed by 4 bases and J by 8 bases, 12 bases remained unmatched. Here the CDR3 reads CASSTASGRFNYEQFF. The CDR3 nucleotides read TGCGCCAGCAGCACCGCTAGCGGGAGATTTAATTATGAGCAGTTCTTC.

The genes are TRBV19 and TRBJ2-7; 12 bases map to TRBD2. The CDR3 consists of 17 residues. Germline CDR1 reads LNHDA; CDR2 reads SQIVND (reference sequence). The trim removed 6 bases at V and 2 bases at J, leaving 11 bases unmatched. DNA of the CDR3: TGTGCCAGTAGCCCCCATAAACTAGCGGGAGGAACCTACGAGCAGTACTTC. Amino acid sequence: CASSPHKLAGGTYEQYF.

The chain is built from TRBV11-1 and TRBJ2-7; TRBD2 agrees at 15 bases. Trimming cost V 1 base and J 6 bases; bases outside gene matches: 1. This CDR3 has 15 residues. Germline assignment: CDR1 SGHAT and CDR2 FQDESV (reference sequence). The CDR3 reads CASSLGTSGRGEQYF. The CDR3 nucleotides are TGTGCCAGCAGCTTAGGGACTAGCGGGAGGGGCGAGCAGTACTTC.

Points on this clone: The sample has other DNA sequences that encode this CDR3 too. The genes are TRBV28 and TRBJ2-3; 8 nucleotides agree with TRBD1. CDR1 and CDR2 (germline): MDHEN, SYDVKM. This CDR3 is built from 15 residues. V trimming: 0 bases; J trimming: 1 base; junction bases outside the gene matches: 0. In DNA, the CDR3 is TGTGCCAGCAGTTTATGGGACAGGGGCACAGATACGCAGTATTTT. It codes for CASSLWDRGTDTQYF. The full variable domain, rest sourced from reference TRBV28 and TRBJ2-3, is DVKVTQSSRYLVKRTGEKVFLECVQDMDHENMFWYRQDPGLGLRLIYFSYDVKMKEKGDIPEGYSVSREKKERFSLILESASTNQTSMYLCASSLWDRGTDTQYFGPGTRLTVL.

The chain carries TRBV19 and TRBJ2-1; 14 nucleotides agree with TRBD2. V shed 4 bases, J shed 8 bases, and the junction held 7 bases outside the gene matches. CDR1 and CDR2 (germline): LNHDA, SQIVND (reference sequence). This CDR3 comprises 16 residues. The CDR3 protein is CASSTGGTSGSHEQFF. The CDR3 DNA reads as TGTGCCAGTAGTACCGGAGGGACTAGCGGGAGCCATGAGCAGTTCTTC.

The chain combines TRBV10-2 with TRBJ1-5; 8 bases align to TRBD1. After removal of 3 bases from V and 6 bases from J, the junction contained 7 bases not matched to a gene. The CDR3 has 15 residues. In germline, CDR1 is WSHSY, CDR2 SAAADI. The CDR3 DNA reads TGCGCCAGCAGTGACAGAGGACAGGGTACTCAGCCCCAGCATTTT. Amino acid sequence: CASSDRGQGTQPQHF.

The chain is built from TRBV7-2 and TRBJ2-5; D ambiguous. V was pared by 4 bases and J by 7 bases, with 13 bases between. This CDR3 spans 13 amino acids. Germline CDR1 is SGHTA and CDR2 is FQGNSA. The CDR3 loop is CASSSAPAGTQYF. The CDR3 DNA reads TGTGCCAGCAGCTCGGCCCCCGCTGGGACCCAGTACTTC. The full variable domain, with the rest looked up from reference TRBV7-2 and TRBJ2-5, is GAGVSQSPSNKVTEKGKDVELRCDPISGHTALYWYRQSLGQGLEFLIYFQGNSAPDKSGLPSDRFSAERTGGSVSTLTIQRTQQEDSAVYLCASSSAPAGTQYFGPGTRLLVL.

This chain links TRBV21-1 with TRBJ2-7; the D call TRBD2 from the table was never checked on the DNA. TRBV21-1 is noted as a pseudogene. The CDR3 length is 13 residues. DNA of the CDR3: TGTGCCAGCAAATATCGGGGACTAGGGGAGCAGTACTTC. Its protein is CASKYRGLGEQYF.

With respect to this clone: This sequence may be a read error, since a much larger clone differs from it by one base. This rearrangement joins TRBV19 to TRBJ1-5; 8 bases line up with TRBD1. This CDR3 is 13 amino acids long. Trimming at V came to 6 bases and at J to 5 bases, leaving 3 bases not matched to a gene. The germline CDR1 and CDR2 sequences are LNHDA and SQIVND (reference sequence). CDR3 sequence reads: CASRDRDYQPQHF. CDR3 sequence (DNA): TGTGCCAGTAGGGACAGGGATTATCAGCCCCAGCATTTT. The variable domain in full, completed from reference TRBV19 and TRBJ1-5, reads DGGITQSPKYLFRKEGQNVTLSCEQNLNHDAMYWYRQDPGQGLRLIYYSQIVNDFQKGDIAEGYSVSREKKESFPLTVTSAQKNPTAFYLCASRDRDYQPQHFGDGTRLSIL.

Note on this clone: Just one base apart from a much larger clone, this may be a read error. The same CDR3 also results from other DNA sequences found in this sample. V is TRBV7-7 and J is TRBJ2-1; the D is unclear. V was cut by 1 base and J by 5 bases, with 6 bases left in between. Germline CDR1 reads SSHAT; CDR2 reads FNYEAQ (reference sequence). This CDR3 spans 13 amino acids. The CDR3: CASSLGQDNEQFF. CDR3 bases: TGTGCCAGCAGCTTAGGGCAGGACAATGAGCAGTTCTTC.

The chain carries TRBV5-1 and TRBJ2-5; 7 bases fit TRBD1. This CDR3 contains 14 residues. Germline values: CDR1 SGHRS, CDR2 YFSETQ. V shed 1 base and J 5 bases; nucleotides not matched to a gene: 5. CDR3: CASSLFRGTETQYF. In nucleotides, the CDR3 is TGCGCCAGCAGCTTGTTCAGGGGGACGGAGACCCAGTACTTC.

The rearrangement links TRBV28 to TRBJ2-1; maybe TRBD1 (6 bases). Germline lookup yields CDR1 MDHEN and CDR2 SYDVKM. This CDR3 spans 16 amino acids. V lost 3 bases, J lost 9 bases, and 21 bases lay in between. CDR3 in amino acids: CASSFGGRGRDREQFF. For the CDR3, the DNA is TGTGCCAGCAGTTTTGGAGGCAGGGGCCGTGATCGTGAGCAGTTCTTC. Using reference TRBV28 and TRBJ2-1 for the parts outside the CDR3, the full variable domain is DVKVTQSSRYLVKRTGEKVFLECVQDMDHENMFWYRQDPGLGLRLIYFSYDVKMKEKGDIPEGYSVSREKKERFSLILESASTNQTSMYLCASSFGGRGRDREQFFGPGTRLTVL.

The chain is built from TRBV28 and TRBJ1-4; D gene unclear. Trimming shortened V by 3 bases and J by 8 bases, and 10 bases separated the two germline ends. Germline lookup yields CDR1 MDHEN and CDR2 SYDVKM. This CDR3 has 13 residues. The CDR3 nucleotides are TGTGCCAGCAGTTTGACCCCGGGGGAAAAACTGTTTTTT. This codes for CASSLTPGEKLFF.

The rearrangement joins TRBV5-1 to TRBJ2-1; the D gene is possibly TRBD1 (6 bases). The CDR3 has 14 residues. The ends were cut back, 4 bases at V and 4 bases at J, with 12 bases in the middle. Germline lookup yields CDR1 SGHRS and CDR2 YFSETQ. Here the CDR3 DNA reads TGCGCCAGCAGCCCTGGGGGCGGATACAATGAGCAGTTCTTC. Residues: CASSPGGGYNEQFF.

The gene calls are TRBV29-1 and TRBJ2-1, with TRBD2 matching over 8 bases. The V gene end was trimmed by 7 bases and the J gene end by 5 bases; junction bases not matched to a gene: 13. CDR3 size: 15 residues. Germline lookup yields CDR1 SQVTM and CDR2 ANQGSEA. The CDR3 nucleotides are TGCAGCGCCCGACAGATCAGCGGGGGTCACAATGAGCAGTTCTTC. Its translation is CSARQISGGHNEQFF.

The chain joins TRBV18 to TRBJ2-1, with D unclear. This CDR3 is built from 12 residues. V lost 1 base and J lost 8, with 6 bases in between. Germline values: CDR1 KGHSH, CDR2 LQKENI. The DNA for the CDR3 is TGTGCCAGCTCACCACGTTCCGATGAGCAGTTCTTC. This sequence encodes CASSPRSDEQFF.

DNA of the CDR3: TGTGCCAGCAGTACGGAGTGGAGGGGCACTGAAGCTTTCTTT. Protein product: CASSTEWRGTEAFF. V and J are TRBV6-1 and TRBJ1-1; D is perhaps TRBD1 (5 bases). V lost 5 bases and J lost 4, with 14 bases in between. The CDR3 spans 14 residues. CDR1 and CDR2 (germline): MNHNS, SASEGT.

The chain carries TRBV5-4 and TRBJ2-1, with a weak D call TRBD1 (6 bases). The length of the CDR3 is 15 residues. Germline V gene data show CDR1 as SGHNT and CDR2 as YYREEE (reference sequence). V lost 4 bases and J lost 3, with 14 bases in between. CDR3 sequence reads: CASSTLDRNYNEQFF. In DNA, the CDR3 is TGTGCCAGCAGCACCCTAGACAGGAACTACAATGAGCAGTTCTTC.

The gene calls are TRBV4-1 and TRBJ2-2, with D perhaps given as TRBD1 or TRBD2 (5 bases each). The CDR3 is 15 amino acids. Germline CDR1 and CDR2: MGHRA and YSYEKL. Between the trimmed V and J ends, which lost 6 bases and 5 bases, there was a span of 16 bases. The CDR3 DNA sequence: TGCGCCAGCAGAGAGGAGAGGGGAAGGACCGGGGAGCTGTTTTTT. It specifies CASREERGRTGELFF.

The CDR3 bases are TGTGCCAGCACAGGGGTACTTGGCACTGAAGCTTTCTTT. This sequence encodes CASTGVLGTEAFF. This chain connects TRBV7-9 to TRBJ1-1, with TRBD1 as a possible D gene (6 bases). Germline CDR1 SEHNR, CDR2 FQNEAQ (reference sequence). Trimming cost V 7 bases and J 4 bases, with 13 bases left between them. This CDR3 spans 13 amino acids.

The V gene is TRBV6-5, the J gene TRBJ1-1; no reliable D call. The CDR3 loop spans 14 amino acids. Between the trimmed V and J ends, which lost 5 bases and 5 bases, there was a span of 15 bases. Germline CDR1 MNHEY, CDR2 SVGAGI. The CDR3 nucleotides are TGTGCCAGCAGTGCGACCCACTCTGGGACTGAAGCTTTCTTT. It translates to CASSATHSGTEAFF.

The gene calls are TRBV5-8 and TRBJ1-4; D remains unclear. Germline V gene lookup returns CDR1 SGHTS and CDR2 YDEGEE. The CDR3 has 9 residues. With 3 bases removed from V and 10 bases from J, the gap between germline ends came to 1 base. Here the CDR3 DNA reads TGTGCCAGCAGCTCAAAACTGTTTTTT. Protein: CASSSKLFF.

CDR3 in amino acids: CASSTDSHNYEAFF. The CDR3 DNA follows: TGTGCCAGCAGCACCGACAGCCATAATTATGAAGCTTTCTTT. This chain links TRBV5-5 with TRBJ1-1; TRBD1 is a possible D gene (5 bases). Trimming pared 4 bases from V and 7 bases from J, leaving 17 bases between. The CDR3 is made up of 14 amino acids. Germline CDR1 and CDR2: SGHKS and YYEKEE (reference sequence). Full variable domain (rest looked up from reference TRBV5-5 and TRBJ1-1): DAGVTQSPTHLIKTRGQQVTLRCSPISGHKSVSWYQQVLGQGPQFIFQYYEKEERGRGNFPDRFSARQFPNYSSELNVNALLLGDSALYLCASSTDSHNYEAFFGQGTRLTVV.

The chain employs TRBV5-1 and TRBJ2-7, with 7 bases lining up with TRBD2. V lost 4 bases, J lost 5 bases, and 9 bases stayed unmatched. The CDR3 is 14 amino acids. The V gene's germline CDR1 is SGHRS and CDR2 YFSETQ. CDR3 protein: CASSPMTSSDEQYF. For the CDR3, the DNA is TGCGCCAGCAGCCCGATGACTAGCTCAGACGAGCAGTACTTC.

The genes are TRBV2 and TRBJ2-5, with 9 bases aligning to TRBD1. The CDR3 covers 13 residues. J was trimmed by 5 bases and V by 7 bases; bases with no gene match: 5. CDR1 and CDR2 (germline): SNHLY, FYNNEI. The CDR3 DNA sequence: TGTGCCAGCAATCAACAGGGGGCCGAGACCCAGTACTTC. Translation gives CASNQQGAETQYF.

The rearrangement joins TRBV30 to TRBJ1-6, with TRBD1 matching 8 bases. The CDR3 loop spans 13 amino acids. The germline CDR1 and CDR2 sequences are GTSNPN and SVGIG (reference sequence). V dropped 5 bases and J dropped 6; count of bases not matched to a gene: 3. CDR3: CAWGGQVNSPLHF. In nucleotides, the CDR3 is TGTGCCTGGGGGGGACAGGTTAATTCACCCCTCCACTTT.